This TCR beta chain appears in the sequencing data of a study of T-cell memory formation after mild COVID-19 (dated by TCRdb to the early 2020s). The study in broad terms: Most TCR sequence clusters were specific to one of the two donors. In a couple of donors, T-cell clones that expanded and contracted after mild COVID-19 were followed by sequencing TCRalpha and TCRbeta repertoires longitudinally. The cohort was made up of two young adult volunteers, one female and one male, who were previously healthy. What the study reported, not specific to this receptor: Only a couple of mild cases were covered in the study, and larger cohorts including severe cases with pre-infection samples were considered necessary. SARS-CoV-2 specificity was not confirmed for the second-wave clones peaking on day 37. Some responding clones were detected in pre-infection memory, suggesting pre-existing cross-reactive memory T cells joined the SARS-CoV-2 response. Clones contracting from day 15 to 85 had balanced CD4/CD8 phenotypes, while a second wave expanding from day 15 to 37 was biased towards CD4+. Contracting CD4+ clones were found mainly in CM and EM memory subsets, while CD8+ clones were enriched in EMRA.

Cut back by 3 bases and 7 bases, the V and J ends lie 10 bases apart. The CDR3 numbers 13 residues from cysteine through phenylalanine. Only CDR3 DNA is held: 39 bases, read in frame from base 1. The instrument was an Illumina NovaSeq 6000. Using 5'RACE with constant-segment primers, TCRalpha and TCRbeta cDNA libraries were constructed, with sample barcodes and unique molecular identifiers added in the process. Trizol reagent was used to extract RNA from every sample. Libraries were amplified in two PCR steps, with a second sample barcode and Illumina TruSeq adapters added in the second step. The libraries were sequenced on an Illumina NovaSeq using 2 x 150 bp paired-end reads. The study's own analysis went as follows. Demultiplexing of reads and collapsing into UMI-guided consensus sequences were performed with migec v1.2.7. Using mixcr v2.1.11, the UMI consensuses were aligned to TRA and TRB V and J templates and assembled into clonotypes. Clonotypes were classified as expanded or contracted when called significant by both edgeR and NoisET, with noise models trained on biological replicates. For edgeR calls, the thresholds were a false discovery rate-adjusted p below 0.01 and a log2 fold-change of 1. As an exploratory analysis of dynamics, max-normalized trajectories of the 1000 most abundant clonotypes were examined by PCA with hierarchical clustering. Each responding clone was given a CD4 or CD8 phenotype based on the CD4+ and CD8+ repertoires, which had been sequenced separately. TCRdb's own reprocessing of the public reads used fastp at Q25 and MiXCR and kept productive beta chains. Identical CDR3 proteins give one entry, which carries the most common genes and DNA. These V and J calls originate from TCRdb's pipeline instead of the authors' own analysis. Counted in this sample were under 450,000 distinct CDR3 sequences; 20% to 30% of them appeared once. The ten largest clones represent less than 15% of the sample.

PBMCs were isolated by Ficoll-Paque density gradient centrifugation. In its sample, this clonotype was seen a few times. There is no known antigen for this receptor. Base qualities are missing; no much larger clone stands one base away. This receptor was identified in an adult woman who had mild COVID-19 (a few samples of this study predate the infection). The sample titles of this study are shuffled in the database, so cell type and time point are left out; the donor was told from shared clones. Sequenced input: PBMCs or a T cell subset sorted from them (not recorded which). Recombination linked TRBV12-3 or TRBV12-4 to TRBJ1-5; TRBD1 is possibly the D segment (5 matching bases). The DNA reads as follows: TGTGCCAGCAGTTTCAGGGAATGGCAGCCCCAGCATTTT. Translated, it gives CASSFREWQPQHF.